Below, 15 T cell receptor beta chains from the same sample are listed, as sequenced in a study of blood T cell repertoires in COVID-19. Profiled with immunoSEQ multiplex PCR; TCRdb holds only in-frame clones, not every one. The sample shows around 53,000 clones, approximately 90% of them seen only once. Input material: peripheral blood. Every receptor here comes from a human donor in a cohort sampled during active COVID-19.

This clone is a singleton in its sample. The chain is built from TRBV4-1 and TRBJ1-1; D might be TRBD1 (6 bases). Trimming cost V 4 bases and J 1 base, with 10 bases left between them. The CDR3 extends over 14 amino acids. The germline V gene has CDR1 MGHRA and CDR2 YSYEKL. CDR3 sequence (DNA): TGCGCCAGCAGCCCCCAGACAGGGAACACTGAAGCTTTCTTT. It is translated as CASSPQTGNTEAFF.

J is TRBJ1-2 and V is TRBV2; D possibly corresponds to TRBD1 (6 bases). The ends were cut back, 4 bases at V and 4 bases at J, with 10 bases in the middle. The length of the CDR3 is 13 residues. The germline gives CDR1 SNHLY, CDR2 FYNNEI. CDR3 bases: TGTGCCAGCAGTGCCGGGACAACCTATGGCTACACCTTC. As protein: CASSAGTTYGYTF.

This chain joins TRBV25-1 and TRBJ2-3; 8 bases fit TRBD1. CDR3 length: 15 amino acids. Trimming cost V 2 bases and J 2 bases; bases outside gene matches: 3. Germline loops: CDR1 MGHDK, CDR2 SYGVNS. CDR3 residues: CASSEGTGHTDTQYF. DNA of the CDR3: TGTGCCAGCAGTGAAGGGACAGGCCACACAGATACGCAGTATTTT.

This chain uses TRBV24-1 with TRBJ1-2; no clear D. This CDR3 spans 13 amino acids. V lost 4 bases to trimming and J lost 3 bases, with 8 bases between them. Germline V CDR1 and CDR2: KGHDR, SFDVKD. The CDR3 sequence: CATSDGLYYGYTF. In DNA, the CDR3 is TGTGCCACCAGTGACGGACTGTACTATGGCTACACCTTC.

The rearrangement joins TRBV5-6 to TRBJ1-2, with 8 positions matching TRBD1. CDR1 and CDR2 from the germline V gene are SGHDT and YYEEEE. J gave up 3 bases and V 3 bases, and 13 bases lay outside the gene matches. The CDR3 extends over 17 amino acids. For the CDR3, the DNA is TGTGCCAGCAGCTGGGGGACAGGAGGACCGGGACACTATGGCTACACCTTC. This gives the protein CASSWGTGGPGHYGYTF.

The chain carries TRBV5-1 and TRBJ2-2; 8 bases line up with TRBD2. Germline CDR1 SGHRS, CDR2 YFSETQ. V shed 2 bases and J 4 bases; nucleotides not matched to a gene: 7. The CDR3 loop spans 16 amino acids. The CDR3 DNA follows: TGCGCCAGCAGCTTACACGGGGGGGGCGCCACCGGGGAGCTGTTTTTT. It yields the protein CASSLHGGGATGELFF.

The table lists this clone with a few counts. This chain uses TRBV24-1 with TRBJ1-3; possibly TRBD1 for D (6 bases). Germline V gives CDR1 KGHDR, CDR2 SFDVKD. The V gene lost 9 bases and the J gene lost 2 bases, with 13 bases spanning the gap. The CDR3 has 14 amino acids. The CDR3 is CATHRVLPGNTIYF. The DNA of the CDR3 is TGTGCCACCCACAGGGTGTTACCTGGAAACACCATATATTTT.

The rearrangement links TRBV7-8 to TRBJ1-6; the match to TRBD1 covers 8 bases. The trim removed 2 bases at V and 9 bases at J, leaving 6 bases unmatched. The CDR3 runs 15 residues. Germline CDR1 reads SGHVS; CDR2 reads FQNEAQ. The CDR3 region is CASSLPPGGTSPLHF. CDR3 nucleotides: TGTGCCAGCAGCTTACCCCCAGGGGGCACTTCACCCCTCCACTTT.

The chain carries TRBV27 and TRBJ1-3, with no clear D. CDR1 is MNHEY, CDR2 SMNVEV, per germline (reference sequence). CDR3 length: 15 residues. V was cut by 3 bases and J by 0 bases, with 9 bases left in between. CDR3 region: CASSFLRSSGNTIYF. CDR3 DNA sequence: TGTGCCAGCAGTTTTCTCCGGAGCTCTGGAAACACCATATATTTT.

The V gene is TRBV18, the J gene TRBJ2-1; D unresolved. V was shortened by 3 bases and J by 2 bases, with 8 bases between the two germline ends. The length of the CDR3 is 14 residues. CDR1 KGHSH and CDR2 LQKENI come from the germline V gene. In DNA form, the CDR3 reads TGTGCCAGCTCACCGGGCCCAACCTACAATGAGCAGTTCTTC. Translated, it gives CASSPGPTYNEQFF. Full variable domain (remainder filled in from reference TRBV18 and TRBJ2-1): NAGVMQNPRHLVRRRGQEARLRCSPMKGHSHVYWYRQLPEEGLKFMVYLQKENIIDESGMPKERFSAEFPKEGPSILRIQQVVRGDSAAYFCASSPGPTYNEQFFGPGTRLTVL.

This sequence joins TRBV30 and TRBJ1-2; D uncertain. The CDR3 loop spans 11 amino acids. Trimming stripped 0 bases from V and 6 bases from J, with 5 bases between. Germline loops: CDR1 GTSNPN, CDR2 SVGIG (reference sequence). The CDR3 sequence: CAWSVSDGYTF. DNA for the CDR3: TGTGCCTGGAGTGTATCGGATGGCTACACCTTC.

The J gene is TRBJ1-1, the V gene TRBV28, with D possibly TRBD1 on 6 matching bases. CDR3 length equals 15 residues. Per germline, CDR1 MDHEN and CDR2 SYDVKM. The V end lost 5 bases, the J end lost 5 bases, and 18 bases lay between the germline ends. CDR3 amino acids: CASSLITGWGTEAFF. CDR3 bases: TGTGCCAGCAGTCTCATAACAGGGTGGGGGACTGAAGCTTTCTTT.

The gene calls are TRBV5-1 and TRBJ1-1; D is unresolved. The CDR3 is made up of 13 amino acids. V gave up 2 bases and J gave up 3 bases, with 8 bases separating them. Germline V gene lookup returns CDR1 SGHRS and CDR2 YFSETQ. DNA for the CDR3: TGCGCCAGCAGCTTTACAAGCGACACTGAAGCTTTCTTT. Its protein is CASSFTSDTEAFF.

V usage is TRBV19 and J usage is TRBJ1-1, with 9 bases lining up with TRBD1. This CDR3 region has 15 residues. V gave up 5 bases and J gave up 4 bases; unmatched junction bases: 8. The germline V gene has CDR1 LNHDA and CDR2 SQIVND (reference sequence). The CDR3 DNA is TGTGCCAGTAGTGACTTACAGGGGGCTGTCACTGAAGCTTTCTTT. Translated: CASSDLQGAVTEAFF.

The rearrangement uses TRBV2 and TRBJ1-4; the D gene is possibly TRBD1 (6 bases). The V gene's germline CDR1 is SNHLY and CDR2 FYNNEI. The CDR3 is 12 amino acids. The V end lost 5 bases, the J end lost 12 bases, and 13 bases lay between the germline ends. This CDR3 is CASSNRGLELFF. The CDR3 DNA follows: TGTGCCAGCAGTAATAGGGGGTTGGAACTGTTTTTT. Looking up the rest from reference TRBV2 and TRBJ1-4 gives the full variable domain: EPEVTQTPSHQVTQMGQEVILRCVPISNHLYFYWYRQILGQKVEFLVSFYNNEISEKSEIFDDQFSVERPDGSNFTLKIRSTKLEDSAMYFCASSNRGLELFFGSGTQLSVL.